The rows below give T cell receptor beta chains drawn from one sample of a study of blood T cell repertoires in COVID-19. The data were produced by immunoSEQ multiplex PCR, yet TCRdb's version contains in-frame clones alone and is incomplete. The data show fewer than 450,000 clones, roughly 88% seen once. Sample: PBMCs or T cells enriched from blood (not recorded which). Every receptor here comes from a woman between 35 and 50 years old with acute COVID-19. CDR3s include the opening cysteine and the closing phenylalanine or tryptophan. A D gene is named only where the DNA matches it firmly. For some rows the clone size is stated as once, few or many, or as a class when expanded; others skip it.

V: TRBV11-2
D: TRBD2
size: -
J: TRBJ2-3
CDR3: CASSPRISGGIDTQYF
DNA: TGTGCCAGCAGCCCCCGAATTAGCGGGGGGATAGATACGCAGTATTTT

V: TRBV2
D: TRBD1
size: once
J: TRBJ1-4
CDR3: CASSDAGQVFF
DNA: TGTGCCAGCAGTGATGCTGGACAGGTGTTTTTT

V: TRBV9
D: TRBD2
size: -
J: TRBJ2-1
CDR3: CASSVVSGGPYNEQFF
DNA: TGTGCCAGCAGCGTCGTTAGCGGGGGACCCTACAATGAGCAGTTCTTC

V: TRBV12-3/TRBV12-4
D: -
size: -
J: TRBJ1-1
CDR3: CASSTGPETEAFF
DNA: TGTGCCAGCAGTACAGGGCCCGAAACTGAAGCTTTCTTT

V: TRBV7-8
D: -
size: few
J: TRBJ1-3
CDR3: CASSFQGRSGNTIYF
DNA: TGTGCCAGCAGCTTTCAAGGGAGATCTGGAAACACCATATATTTT

V: TRBV5-1
D: -
size: -
J: TRBJ2-2
CDR3: CASSGGTVDTGELFF
DNA: TGCGCCAGCAGCGGGGGGACTGTGGACACCGGGGAGCTGTTTTTT

V: TRBV11-2
D: TRBD1
size: -
J: TRBJ1-1
CDR3: CASSSSQGGYTEAFF
DNA: TGTGCCAGCAGCTCCAGTCAGGGGGGATACACTGAAGCTTTCTTT

V: TRBV28
D: TRBD1
size: -
J: TRBJ1-1
CDR3: CASSGDRGGTEAFF
DNA: TGTGCCAGCAGTGGGGACAGGGGAGGTACTGAAGCTTTCTTT

V: TRBV2
D: -
size: -
J: TRBJ1-2
CDR3: CASSDRFNGYGYTF
DNA: TGTGCCAGCAGTGACAGATTTAATGGTTATGGCTACACCTTC

V: TRBV27
D: -
size: once
J: TRBJ2-7
CDR3: CASSIPELMIPDSPYF
DNA: TGTGCCAGCAGCATTCCCGAACTGATGATCCCCGACAGTCCGTACTTC

V: TRBV9
D: -
size: once
J: TRBJ1-1
CDR3: CASSQGQNTEAFF
DNA: TGTGCCAGCAGCCAGGGACAGAACACTGAAGCTTTCTTT

V: TRBV5-3
D: -
size: -
J: TRBJ1-2
CDR3: CARSLPFRVNYGYTF
DNA: TGTGCCAGAAGCTTGCCGTTTCGGGTCAACTATGGCTACACCTTC

V: TRBV12-3/TRBV12-4
D: -
size: -
J: TRBJ2-7
CDR3: CASSFFDEQYF
DNA: TGTGCCAGCAGTTTTTTCGACGAGCAGTACTTC

V: TRBV7-2
D: -
size: -
J: TRBJ1-1
CDR3: CASSWQRATNTEAFF
DNA: TGTGCCAGCAGCTGGCAGAGGGCGACAAACACTGAAGCTTTCTTT

V: TRBV18
D: -
size: -
J: TRBJ2-1
CDR3: CASSPSLGAVSYNEQFF
DNA: TGTGCCAGCTCACCAAGTCTGGGGGCCGTATCCTACAATGAGCAGTTCTTC

V: TRBV30
D: -
size: -
J: TRBJ1-6
CDR3: CAWHGAGSSPLHF
DNA: TGTGCCTGGCATGGGGCCGGCAGTTCACCCCTCCACTTT

V: TRBV6-5
D: -
size: -
J: TRBJ1-1
CDR3: CASSYSRAPGEAFF
DNA: TGTGCCAGCAGTTACTCGAGGGCGCCGGGTGAAGCTTTCTTT

V: TRBV4-1
D: -
size: -
J: TRBJ2-7
CDR3: CASSQEIAYEQYF
DNA: TGCGCCAGCAGCCAAGAAATAGCCTACGAGCAGTACTTC

V: TRBV4-1
D: -
size: once
J: TRBJ1-6
CDR3: CASSHIQGSYNSPLHF
DNA: TGCGCCAGCAGCCATATACAGGGCTCCTATAATTCACCCCTCCACTTT

V: TRBV18
D: -
size: -
J: TRBJ1-1
CDR3: CASQTDRRGTEAFF
DNA: TGTGCCAGCCAAACGGACAGAAGGGGAACTGAAGCTTTCTTT

V: TRBV14
D: -
size: -
J: TRBJ1-4
CDR3: CASRRTTNEKLFF
DNA: TGTGCCAGCAGGCGAACAACTAATGAAAAACTGTTTTTT

V: TRBV3-1/TRBV3-2
D: -
size: -
J: TRBJ1-2
CDR3: CASSKWTDDGYTF
DNA: TGTGCCAGCAGCAAATGGACAGATGATGGCTACACCTTC

V: TRBV6-5
D: TRBD1
size: -
J: TRBJ2-7
CDR3: CASSYSDRENYEQYF
DNA: TGTGCCAGCAGTTACTCGGACAGGGAAAACTACGAGCAGTACTTC

V: TRBV5-1
D: -
size: many
J: TRBJ1-6
CDR3: CASSLTPYNSPLHF
DNA: TGCGCCAGCAGCCTGACACCCTATAATTCACCCCTCCACTTT

V: TRBV11-2
D: -
size: -
J: TRBJ1-1
CDR3: CASVFGLENTEAFF
DNA: TGTGCCAGCGTCTTCGGACTGGAGAACACTGAAGCTTTCTTT

V: TRBV5-4
D: -
size: -
J: TRBJ2-7
CDR3: CASSLTPGEQYF
DNA: TGTGCCAGCAGCTTAACCCCCGGCGAGCAGTACTTC

V: TRBV2
D: TRBD2
size: -
J: TRBJ2-7
CDR3: CASSQTSGGVYEQYF
DNA: TGTGCCAGCAGTCAAACTAGCGGGGGGGTCTACGAGCAGTACTTC

V: TRBV19
D: -
size: -
J: TRBJ2-3
CDR3: CASSSKSGFGTDTQYF
DNA: TGTGCCAGTAGTAGTAAATCGGGATTCGGCACAGATACGCAGTATTTT

V: TRBV29-1
D: -
size: -
J: TRBJ2-1
CDR3: CSVEDPRSRLGPYNEQFF
DNA: TGCAGCGTTGAAGATCCCCGTTCCAGGCTGGGTCCCTACAATGAGCAGTTCTTC

V: TRBV5-1
D: -
size: -
J: TRBJ1-1
CDR3: CASSLRQGGDTEAFF
DNA: TGCGCCAGCAGCTTGCGGCAGGGAGGCGACACTGAAGCTTTCTTT

V: TRBV18
D: -
size: -
J: TRBJ1-4
CDR3: CASSPSRGREKLFF
DNA: TGTGCCAGCTCACCGTCCAGGGGTAGGGAAAAACTGTTTTTT

V: TRBV19
D: -
size: -
J: TRBJ1-6
CDR3: CATGPDSYSPLHF
DNA: TGTGCCACCGGACCGGACAGTTATTCACCCCTCCACTTT

V: TRBV19
D: -
size: -
J: TRBJ1-6
CDR3: CASREAAILDNSPLHF
DNA: TGTGCCAGTAGAGAGGCAGCAATTTTGGATAATTCACCCCTCCACTTT